Below are 7 T cell receptor beta chains sequenced from a single sample in a study of blood T cell repertoires in COVID-19. Generated by immunoSEQ multiplex PCR, the TCRdb table keeps only in-frame clones and is missing some. The sample carries 80,000 to 90,000 clones, about 83% recorded once. The sequencing input was peripheral blood. These receptors all stem from a man aged 60 to 69 with acute or convalescent COVID-19.

This rearrangement joins TRBV27 to TRBJ1-2, with D hard to call. V lost 3 bases and J 4 bases, leaving 9 bases between the germline ends. CDR3 length: 13 residues. Germline assignment: CDR1 MNHEY and CDR2 SMNVEV (reference sequence). The CDR3 DNA follows: TGTGCCAGCAGTTTGCACGCGTCCTATGGCTACACCTTC. It translates to CASSLHASYGYTF.

The chain joins TRBV9 to TRBJ2-3; a weak D match, TRBD1 (6 bases). The germline CDR1 and CDR2 sequences are SGDLS and YYNGEE. V lost 0 bases to trimming and J lost 0 bases, with 14 bases between them. The CDR3 sequence is 17 residues long. The CDR3 bases are TGTGCCAGCAGCGTAGAGGGGCAGGGGAAAAGCACAGATACGCAGTATTTT. Translated, it gives CASSVEGQGKSTDTQYF.

The V call is TRBV18, the J call TRBJ2-2; 8 nucleotides line up with TRBD1. The germline V gene has CDR1 KGHSH and CDR2 LQKENI. Trimming removed 4 bases from V and 6 bases from J; junction bases left unmatched: 4. The CDR3 totals 14 residues. CDR3 protein: CASSRQGSSGELFF. CDR3 sequence (DNA): TGTGCCAGCTCACGACAGGGGAGTTCCGGGGAGCTGTTTTTT.

CDR3 protein: CASSLGGINSPLHF. The CDR3 DNA is TGTGCCAGCAGTTTGGGGGGGATTAATTCACCCCTCCACTTT. V usage is TRBV28 and J usage is TRBJ1-6, with D perhaps TRBD1 (5 bases). There are 14 residues in the CDR3. Germline values: CDR1 MDHEN, CDR2 SYDVKM. With 3 bases removed from V and 6 bases from J, the gap between germline ends came to 9 bases.

This chain connects TRBV28 to TRBJ1-4; D ambiguous. V was cut by 2 bases and J by 8 bases, with 9 bases left in between. CDR1 is MDHEN, CDR2 SYDVKM, per germline. CDR3 size: 13 residues. In DNA, the CDR3 is TGTGCCAGCAGTTTAAATTACCAGGAAAAACTGTTTTTT. Translated: CASSLNYQEKLFF.

The chain carries TRBV6-4 and TRBJ2-1, with 8 bases that match TRBD1. Germline lookup yields CDR1 MRHNA and CDR2 SNTAGT. CDR3 length equals 15 residues. V lost 6 bases to trimming and J lost 8 bases; unmatched junction nucleotides: 12. The CDR3 here is CASSPRDRRVDEQFF. The DNA of the CDR3 is TGTGCCAGCAGCCCACGGGACAGGAGAGTTGATGAGCAGTTCTTC.

This CDR3 reads CASSSDGTGAYGYTF. CDR3 nucleotides: TGTGCCAGCAGCTCAGACGGTACAGGGGCCTATGGCTACACCTTC. The chain uses TRBV7-2 and TRBJ1-2; TRBD1 matches at 7 bases. CDR3 length: 15 residues. J was trimmed by 4 bases and V by 4 bases; bases with no gene match: 9. The V gene's germline CDR1 is SGHTA and CDR2 FQGNSA.